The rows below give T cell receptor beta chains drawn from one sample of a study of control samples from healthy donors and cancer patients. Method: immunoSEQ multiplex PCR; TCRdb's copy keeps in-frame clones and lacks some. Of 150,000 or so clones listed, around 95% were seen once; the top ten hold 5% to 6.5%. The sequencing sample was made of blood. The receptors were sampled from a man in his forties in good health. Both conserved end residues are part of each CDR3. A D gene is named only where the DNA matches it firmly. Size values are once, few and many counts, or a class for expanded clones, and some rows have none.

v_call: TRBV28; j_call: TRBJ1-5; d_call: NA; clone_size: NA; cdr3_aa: CASSLMRHSNQPQHF; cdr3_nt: TGTGCCAGCAGTTTAATGAGACATAGCAATCAGCCCCAGCATTTT
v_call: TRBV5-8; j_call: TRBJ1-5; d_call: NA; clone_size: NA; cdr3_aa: CASSDLAFSYQPQHF; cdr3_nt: TGTGCCAGCAGCGATCTCGCTTTTTCGTATCAGCCCCAGCATTTT
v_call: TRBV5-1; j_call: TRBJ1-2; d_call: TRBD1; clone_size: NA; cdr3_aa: CASSEAGGRYGYTF; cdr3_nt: TGCGCCAGCTCGGAGGCAGGGGGCCGCTATGGCTACACCTTC
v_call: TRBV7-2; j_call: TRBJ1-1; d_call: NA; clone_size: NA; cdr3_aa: CASSLTWSNTEAFF; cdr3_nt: TGTGCCAGCAGCTTAACTTGGAGTAACACTGAAGCTTTCTTT
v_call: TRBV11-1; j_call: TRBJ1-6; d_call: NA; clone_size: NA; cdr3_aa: CASSSENTYNSPLHF; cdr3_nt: TGTGCCAGCAGCTCCGAAAACACCTATAATTCACCCCTCCACTTT
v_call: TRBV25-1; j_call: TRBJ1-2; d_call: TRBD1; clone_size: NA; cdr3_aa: CASSEWGTGANYGYTF; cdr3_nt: TGTGCCAGCAGTGAATGGGGGACAGGGGCTAACTATGGCTACACCTTC
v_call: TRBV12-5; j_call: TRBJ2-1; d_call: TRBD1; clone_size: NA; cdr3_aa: CASGFLRGSGSNEQFF; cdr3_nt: TGTGCTAGTGGTTTCCTCAGGGGGTCTGGGAGCAATGAGCAGTTCTTC
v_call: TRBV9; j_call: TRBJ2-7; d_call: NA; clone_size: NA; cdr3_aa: CASSVGFRPYEQYF; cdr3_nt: TGTGCCAGCAGCGTAGGATTTCGGCCCTACGAGCAGTACTTC
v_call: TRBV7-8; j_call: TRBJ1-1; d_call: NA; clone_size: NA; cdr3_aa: CASSPAGAPMNTEAFF; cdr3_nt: TGTGCCAGCAGCCCGGCTGGAGCCCCGATGAACACTGAAGCTTTCTTT
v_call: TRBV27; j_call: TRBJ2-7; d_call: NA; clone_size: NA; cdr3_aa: CASSPWDGSYEQYF; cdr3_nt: TGTGCCAGCAGCCCCTGGGACGGGTCCTACGAGCAGTACTTC
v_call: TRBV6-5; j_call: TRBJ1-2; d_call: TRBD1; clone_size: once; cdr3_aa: CASSYLGTGEPHGYTF; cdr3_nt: TGTGCCAGCAGTTACCTTGGGACAGGGGAACCTCATGGCTACACCTTC
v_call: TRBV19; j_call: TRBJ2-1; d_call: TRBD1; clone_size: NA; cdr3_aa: CASSLWDSYNEQFF; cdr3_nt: TGTGCCAGTAGTCTCTGGGACAGCTACAATGAGCAGTTCTTC
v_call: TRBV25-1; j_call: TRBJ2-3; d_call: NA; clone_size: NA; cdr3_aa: CASSDTRTDTQYF; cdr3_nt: TGTGCCAGCAGTGACACAAGGACAGATACGCAGTATTTT
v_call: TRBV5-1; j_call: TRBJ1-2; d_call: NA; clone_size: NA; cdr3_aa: CASSLGARGYTF; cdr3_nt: TGCGCCAGCAGCTTGGGGGCACGGGGCTACACCTTC
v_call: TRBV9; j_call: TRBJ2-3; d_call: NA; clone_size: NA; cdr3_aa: CASSGSGGTQYF; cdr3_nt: TGTGCCAGCAGTGGGTCTGGAGGTACGCAGTATTTT
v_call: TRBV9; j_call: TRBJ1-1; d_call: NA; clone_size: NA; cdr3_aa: CASSYAAGDTEAFF; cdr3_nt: TGTGCCAGCAGCTACGCGGCAGGGGACACTGAAGCTTTCTTT
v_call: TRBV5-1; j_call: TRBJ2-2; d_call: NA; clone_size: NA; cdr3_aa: CASSLSPPQDLNTGELFF; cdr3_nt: TGCGCCAGCAGCTTGTCCCCCCCGCAGGACTTGAACACCGGGGAGCTGTTTTTT
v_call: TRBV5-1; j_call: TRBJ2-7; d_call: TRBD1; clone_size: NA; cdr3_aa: CASSRDRASYEQYF; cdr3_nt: TGCGCCAGCAGCAGGGACAGAGCCTCCTACGAGCAGTACTTC
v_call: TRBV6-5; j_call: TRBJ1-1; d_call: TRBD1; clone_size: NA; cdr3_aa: CASSRQGVTEAFF; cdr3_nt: TGTGCCAGCAGTCGACAGGGTGTCACTGAAGCTTTCTTT
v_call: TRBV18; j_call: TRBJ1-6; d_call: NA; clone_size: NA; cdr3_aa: CASSPTDRPNSPLHF; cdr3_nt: TGTGCCAGCTCTCCTACGGACCGACCAAATTCACCCCTCCACTTT
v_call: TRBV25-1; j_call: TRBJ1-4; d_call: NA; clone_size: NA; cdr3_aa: CASRSQGKLFF; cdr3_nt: TGTGCCAGCAGATCCCAGGGGAAACTGTTTTTT
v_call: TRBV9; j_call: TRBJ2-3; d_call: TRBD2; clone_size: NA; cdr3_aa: CASSSRGGLAGEDTQYF; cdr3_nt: TGTGCCAGCAGCTCCCGAGGGGGACTAGCGGGCGAAGATACGCAGTATTTT
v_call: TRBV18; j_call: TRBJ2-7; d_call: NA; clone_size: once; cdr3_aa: CASSPPNRETYEQYF; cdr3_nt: TGTGCCAGCTCACCACCCAACAGGGAGACCTACGAGCAGTACTTC
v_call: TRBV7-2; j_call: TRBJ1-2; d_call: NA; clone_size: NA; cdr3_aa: CASSLTRGVGYTF; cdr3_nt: TGTGCCAGCAGCTTAACCAGGGGCGTTGGCTACACCTTC
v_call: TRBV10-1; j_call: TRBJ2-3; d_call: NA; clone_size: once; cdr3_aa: CASSEAVGTDTQYF; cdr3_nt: TGCGCCAGCAGTGAGGCGGTGGGCACAGATACGCAGTATTTT
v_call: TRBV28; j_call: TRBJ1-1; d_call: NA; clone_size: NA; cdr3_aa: CASSRGWTEAFF; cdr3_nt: TGTGCCAGCAGTCGGGGGTGGACTGAAGCTTTCTTT
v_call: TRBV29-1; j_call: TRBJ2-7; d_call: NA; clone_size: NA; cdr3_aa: CSVEGATYEQYF; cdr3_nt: TGCAGCGTTGAAGGGGCAACCTACGAGCAGTACTTC
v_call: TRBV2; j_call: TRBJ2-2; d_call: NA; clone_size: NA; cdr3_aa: CASRGGVGTGELFF; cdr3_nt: TGTGCCAGCCGAGGCGGGGTAGGGACCGGGGAGCTGTTTTTT
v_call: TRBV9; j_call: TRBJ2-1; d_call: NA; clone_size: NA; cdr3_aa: CASSAQLDRQFF; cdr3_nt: TGTGCCAGCAGCGCCCAACTAGATAGGCAGTTCTTC
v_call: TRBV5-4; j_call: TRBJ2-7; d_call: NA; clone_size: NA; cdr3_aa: CASSVDGRYEQYF; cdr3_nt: TGTGCCAGCAGCGTGGACGGCCGCTACGAGCAGTACTTC
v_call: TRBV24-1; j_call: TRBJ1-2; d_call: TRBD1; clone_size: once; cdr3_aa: CATSDFGTAGYTF; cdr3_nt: TGTGCCACCAGTGATTTCGGGACAGCTGGCTACACCTTC
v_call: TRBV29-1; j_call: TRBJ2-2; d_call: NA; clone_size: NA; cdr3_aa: CSVLGGNTGELFF; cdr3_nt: TGCAGCGTCCTGGGGGGGAACACCGGGGAGCTGTTTTTT
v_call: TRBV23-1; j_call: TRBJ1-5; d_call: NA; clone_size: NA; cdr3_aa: CASSQSATGVLRGNQPQHF; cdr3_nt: TGCGCCAGCAGTCAATCCGCAACCGGGGTCTTGCGAGGCAATCAGCCCCAGCATTTT
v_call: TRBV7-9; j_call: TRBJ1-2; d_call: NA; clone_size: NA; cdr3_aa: CASSLWGQDYGYTF; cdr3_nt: TGTGCCAGCAGCTTATGGGGTCAGGACTATGGCTACACCTTC
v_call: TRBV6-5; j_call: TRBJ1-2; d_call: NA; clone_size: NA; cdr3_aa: CASSYSKQGYGYTF; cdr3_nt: TGTGCCAGCAGTTACTCGAAGCAGGGGTATGGCTACACCTTC
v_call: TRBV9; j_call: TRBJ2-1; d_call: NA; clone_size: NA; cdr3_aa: CASSPLLWGGSNEQFF; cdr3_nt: TGTGCCAGCAGCCCCCTCCTGTGGGGGGGCTCCAATGAGCAGTTCTTC
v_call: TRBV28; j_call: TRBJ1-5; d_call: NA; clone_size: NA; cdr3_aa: CASSQPGAYSNQPQHF; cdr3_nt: TGTGCCAGCAGTCAACCTGGGGCTTATAGCAATCAGCCCCAGCATTTT
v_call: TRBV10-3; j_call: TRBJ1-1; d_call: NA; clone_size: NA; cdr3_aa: CAIAESADNTEAFF; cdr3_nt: TGTGCCATCGCGGAATCGGCGGACAACACTGAAGCTTTCTTT
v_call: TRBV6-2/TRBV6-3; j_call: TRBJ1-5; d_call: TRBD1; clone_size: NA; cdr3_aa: CASSSPPRGNQPQHF; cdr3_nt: TGTGCCAGCAGTTCCCCCCCCAGGGGGAATCAGCCCCAGCATTTT
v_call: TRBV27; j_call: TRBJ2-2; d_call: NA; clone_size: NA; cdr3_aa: CASSLLGSGELFF; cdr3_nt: TGTGCCAGCAGTTTACTGGGCTCCGGGGAGCTGTTTTTT
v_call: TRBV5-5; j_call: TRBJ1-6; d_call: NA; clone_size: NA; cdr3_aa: CASSLVWNSPLHF; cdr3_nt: TGTGCCAGCAGCTTGGTGTGGAATTCACCCCTCCACTTT
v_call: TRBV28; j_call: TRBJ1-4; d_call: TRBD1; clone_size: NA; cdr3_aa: CASSQGQQDPEKLFF; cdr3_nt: TGTGCCAGCAGCCAGGGACAGCAGGATCCCGAAAAACTGTTTTTT
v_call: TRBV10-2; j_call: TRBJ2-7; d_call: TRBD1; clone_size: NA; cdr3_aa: CASSHFRSQGARTYEQYF; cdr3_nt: TGCGCCAGCAGCCACTTCCGTTCCCAGGGGGCGCGGACCTACGAGCAGTACTTC
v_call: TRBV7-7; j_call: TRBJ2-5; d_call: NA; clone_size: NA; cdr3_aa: CASSFGTVKTQYF; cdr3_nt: TGTGCCAGCAGCTTCGGGACCGTCAAGACCCAGTACTTC
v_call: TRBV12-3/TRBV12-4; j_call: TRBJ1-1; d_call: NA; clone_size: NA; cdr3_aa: CASGGDPRTEAFF; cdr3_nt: TGTGCCAGCGGGGGCGACCCCCGGACTGAAGCTTTCTTT
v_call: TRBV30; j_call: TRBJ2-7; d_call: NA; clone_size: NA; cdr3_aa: CAWSVLSRRGGEQYF; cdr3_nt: TGTGCCTGGAGTGTACTGTCCAGGCGAGGTGGCGAGCAGTACTTC
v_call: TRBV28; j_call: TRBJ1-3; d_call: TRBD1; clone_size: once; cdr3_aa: CASSAPGQGAGNTIYF; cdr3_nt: TGTGCCAGCAGTGCACCGGGACAGGGGGCTGGAAACACCATATATTTT
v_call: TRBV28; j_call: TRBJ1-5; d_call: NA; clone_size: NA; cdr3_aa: CASSSDTSGPQDQPQHF; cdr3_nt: TGTGCCAGCAGTTCCGATACCAGTGGACCCCAGGATCAGCCCCAGCATTTT
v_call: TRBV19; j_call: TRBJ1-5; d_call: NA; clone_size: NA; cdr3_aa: CASRGVSGGDQPQHF; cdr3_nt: TGTGCCAGTAGAGGGGTCTCGGGGGGCGATCAGCCCCAGCATTTT
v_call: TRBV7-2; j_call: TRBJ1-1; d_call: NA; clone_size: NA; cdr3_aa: CASSFGQPLNTEAFF; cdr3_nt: TGTGCCAGCAGCTTCGGTCAGCCTCTTAACACTGAAGCTTTCTTT
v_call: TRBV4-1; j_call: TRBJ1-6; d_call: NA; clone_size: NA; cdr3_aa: CASSPSRGLDNSPLHF; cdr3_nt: TGCGCCAGCAGCCCATCTCGGGGCCTTGATAATTCACCCCTCCACTTT
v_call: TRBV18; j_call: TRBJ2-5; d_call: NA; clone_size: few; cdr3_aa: CASSPSGQETQYF; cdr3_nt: TGTGCCAGCTCACCGAGCGGACAAGAGACCCAGTACTTC
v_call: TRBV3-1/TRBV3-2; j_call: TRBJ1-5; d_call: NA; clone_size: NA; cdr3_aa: CASSGRGGRPQHF; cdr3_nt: TGTGCCAGCAGCGGGAGGGGCGGGCGGCCCCAGCATTTT
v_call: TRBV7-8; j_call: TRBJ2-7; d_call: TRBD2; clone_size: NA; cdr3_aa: CASSAGTTYEQYF; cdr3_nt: TGTGCCAGCAGCGCCGGGACTACTTACGAGCAGTACTTC
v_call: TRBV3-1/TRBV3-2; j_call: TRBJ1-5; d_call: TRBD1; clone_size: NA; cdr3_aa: CASSQEPGGQPQHF; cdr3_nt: TGTGCCAGCAGCCAAGAGCCAGGGGGGCAGCCCCAGCATTTT